This record concerns one T cell receptor (beta chain) sequence. Authors' analysis steps: Reference gene primer amplification yielded estimated nucleated cell counts. Sequencing used immunoSEQ multiplex PCR; TCRdb keeps in-frame clones, though not all of them. The V and J calls and clone size are taken from that table; D and trimming were inferred from the DNA. The sample has around 140,000 clones; 84% are singletons. The sample comes from a study of blood T cell repertoires in COVID-19. Background on the study: Specimens from acute and convalescent COVID-19 originated in the United States, Italy and Spain. From T cells, B-cell-depleted T cells, or PBMCs came the material, which was cDNA or gDNA.

The V end was cut by 5 bases, the J end by 6 bases, with 22 bases between. This CDR3 region has 16 residues. The germline V gene has CDR1 SEHNR and CDR2 FQNEAQ (reference sequence). The sequencing input was peripheral blood. This chain links TRBV7-9 with TRBJ1-2; D might be TRBD1 (6 bases). The clonotype originates from a man between 60 and 75 years old with active or convalescent COVID-19. The CDR3 region is CASSPKVGGATDGYTF. In nucleotides, the CDR3 is TGTGCCAGCAGCCCGAAGGTTGGGGGCGCAACTGATGGCTACACCTTC. The entire variable domain, with the rest obtained from reference TRBV7-9 and TRBJ1-2, is as follows: DTGVSQNPRHKITKRGQNVTFRCDPISEHNRLYWYRQTLGQGPEFLTYFQNEAQLEKSRLLSDRFSAERPKGSFSTLEIQRTEQGDSAMYLCASSPKVGGATDGYTFGSGTRLTVV.